This TCR beta chain was identified during a study of T-cell reconstitution after alpha-beta-depleted transplantation in children. Study results and caveats: Diversity of TCRbeta at day 60 was high in some patients, arising from surviving recipient T cells and thymic progenitors. Fresh T-cell production supplied most of the T-cell counts and diversity seen one year after transplant. It was reported that alpha-beta T cells came from several hundred expanded graft clones (about two months after transplant).

Germline V gives CDR1 MDHEN, CDR2 SYDVKM. Germline trimming cut 6 bases from V and 5 bases from J; bases unmatched to any gene: 12. The length of the CDR3 is 15 residues. Remarks on this clonotype: What it binds is not known.

Unique molecular identifiers were used in preparing the TCRbeta library. TCRdb processed the PCR reads anew with MiXCR; each CDR3 protein has one entry. The sample yields around 450,000 distinct CDR3 sequences, 43% seen once. The sequenced sample was PBMCs, obtained before TCRalphabeta/CD19-depleted stem cell transplant. This sequence was found in a girl aged 2 to 9 with aplastic anemia, due to receive a stem cell transplant. This chain uses TRBV28 with TRBJ2-5; 7 nucleotides align to TRBD2. The CDR3 DNA reads as TGTGCCAGCAGAGGTCAAAGACTAGCTGGCGAGACCCAGTACTTC. Protein: CASRGQRLAGETQYF.